Following are 3 T cell receptor beta chains from one sample sequenced in a study of blood T cells in healthy people across ages. Through a sample-barcoded 5' primer and a J-beta primer mix, a second PCR was run for roughly 7 to 11 cycles. TCRdb fed the 5' RACE reads into MiXCR, producing one record per CDR3 protein. The sample carries 1.5 million to 2 million distinct CDR3 sequences, about 31% recorded once. What was sequenced was blood. These receptors came from a woman aged 25 to 45 in good health.

This clonotype appeared a few times. The chain employs TRBV28 and TRBJ2-5, with D possibly matching TRBD2 (5 bases). Germline V gives CDR1 MDHEN, CDR2 SYDVKM. V was clipped by 5 bases and J by 2 bases, with 15 bases between them. The CDR3 totals 15 residues. The CDR3 coding sequence is TGTGCCAGCAGTCCCGCGTCTAGCTTACAAGAGACCCAGTACTTC. Its translation: CASSPASSLQETQYF.

The chain is built from TRBV20-1 and TRBJ2-7; D might be TRBD2 (5 bases). Germline V gives CDR1 DFQATT, CDR2 SNEGSKA (reference sequence). V was cut by 1 base and J by 3 bases, with 10 bases left in between. This CDR3 contains 13 residues. The CDR3 here is CSARVERFYEQYF. The CDR3, as DNA: TGCAGTGCTAGAGTCGAGCGGTTCTACGAGCAGTACTTC.

The V and J genes are TRBV2 and TRBJ2-1, with D unclear. The CDR3 runs to 18 residues. The V end lost 1 base, the J end lost 4 bases, and 20 bases lay between the germline ends. The V gene's germline CDR1 is SNHLY and CDR2 FYNNEI. CDR3 DNA: TGTGCCAGCAGTGAAGGCCCCCATGGTGATTGGAGATACAATGAGCAGTTCTTC. It is translated as CASSEGPHGDWRYNEQFF.